This T cell receptor (beta chain) was captured in a study of blood T cell repertoires in COVID-19. For the study at large: Sites across the United States, Italy and Spain contributed samples from acute and convalescent COVID-19.

This CDR3 spans 16 amino acids. CDR1 SGHRS and CDR2 YFSETQ come from the germline V gene. The V segment lost 4 bases and the J segment 4 bases; nucleotides outside the gene matches: 13. In the source study's methods: The assay estimated nucleated cells by amplifying reference gene primers. TCRdb keeps only in-frame clones here, not all; method: immunoSEQ multiplex PCR. V, J and clone size reflect that table, while D and trimming were determined from the DNA. The data contain approximately 75,000 clones, approximately 80% of them singletons. This receptor was obtained from an elderly woman with acute or convalescent COVID-19. The chain is built from TRBV5-1 and TRBJ2-7, with TRBD2 matching 8 bases. Sequencing used peripheral blood. CDR3 nucleotides: TGCGCCAGCAGCCCCACCCTACTAGCGGATACTTACGAGCAGTACTTC. It translates to CASSPTLLADTYEQYF.